Shown below are 20 T cell receptor beta chains from a single sample sequenced in a study of human T cells and chemical hapten exposure. One entry per CDR3 protein, called by TCRdb with MiXCR from the RACE reads. Here the sample spans about 80,000 distinct CDR3 sequences, about 9.3% being singletons. Indicated time point: patch test 1, 2 weeks after DPC sensitization. As to treatment: therapeutic diphenylcyclopropenone sensitization with weekly scalp DPC. The input for sequencing was whole blood, taken in connection with sensitization to the hapten diphenylcyclopropenone (DPC). Receptor source: a woman aged 50 to 60 with alopecia areata. Some clones in this sample may be carry-over from other donors' samples.

This chain joins TRBV12-3 or TRBV12-4 and TRBJ2-2; D gene unclear. CDR3 length: 17 residues. The ends were cut back, 7 bases at V and 4 bases at J, with 22 bases in the middle. CDR3 protein: CASTTNRMATSTGELFF. Here the CDR3 DNA reads TGTGCCAGCACCACCAACCGAATGGCCACGAGCACCGGGGAGCTGTTTTTT.

This clonotype has ten or more counts. J is TRBJ2-6 and V is TRBV7-2, with D maybe TRBD2 (5 bases). The length of the CDR3 is 15 residues. Germline assignment: CDR1 SGHTA and CDR2 FQGNSA. The V gene lost 5 bases and the J gene lost 10 bases, with 18 bases spanning the gap. The CDR3 is CASSPRSGNYNVLTF. CDR3 coding DNA: TGTGCCAGCAGCCCCCGATCGGGAAATTATAACGTCCTGACTTTC.

This clonotype has just a few counts. The chain couples TRBV12-3 or TRBV12-4 to TRBJ2-7; D uncertain. V dropped 6 bases and J dropped 6 bases, with 9 bases sitting between them. CDR3 length: 11 amino acids. CDR3: CASSSTREQYF. DNA for the CDR3: TGTGCCAGCAGCTCGACCCGCGAGCAGTACTTC.

This clonotype was seen more than once but under ten times. V usage is TRBV5-4 and J usage is TRBJ2-1; tentative D call: TRBD2 (6 bases). This CDR3 has 15 residues. CDR1 SGHNT and CDR2 YYREEE come from the germline V gene (reference sequence). Trimming left V 4 bases short and J 0 bases short, with 11 bases between. The CDR3 loop reads CASSPAGPSYNEQFF. The CDR3 nucleotides read TGTGCCAGCAGCCCCGCGGGACCCTCCTACAATGAGCAGTTCTTC.

The rearrangement joins TRBV3-1 to TRBJ2-7, with D possibly being TRBD2 (5 bases). V was cut by 1 base and J by 4 bases, with 8 bases left in between. Germline loops: CDR1 LGHDT, CDR2 YNNKEL (reference sequence). The CDR3 is made up of 13 amino acids. The CDR3 DNA sequence: TGTGCCAGCAGCCAAGGGAGAGGGTACGAGCAGTACTTC. This translates into CASSQGRGYEQYF.

This clonotype was found a few times. The V and J genes are TRBV7-9 and TRBJ2-7; TRBD1 agrees at 7 bases. This CDR3 has 15 amino acids. With V trimmed by 5 bases and J by 0 bases, 7 bases remained unmatched. CDR1 is SEHNR, CDR2 FQNEAQ, per germline (reference sequence). The CDR3 spells CASSAQGTFSYEQYF. In nucleotides, the CDR3 is TGTGCCAGCAGCGCACAGGGGACCTTCTCCTACGAGCAGTACTTC.

The chain couples TRBV7-2 to TRBJ2-7; perhaps TRBD2 as D (5 bases). Germline CDR1 reads SGHTA; CDR2 reads FQGNSA. V lost 1 base and J 6 bases, leaving 16 bases between the germline ends. This CDR3 contains 15 residues. CDR3 sequence (DNA): TGTGCCAGCAGCTTAGGACGGCTAGCAAACTCCGAGCAGTACTTC. It is translated as CASSLGRLANSEQYF.

The chain employs TRBV24-1 and TRBJ2-3, with D maybe TRBD2 (5 bases). V dropped 9 bases and J dropped 3 bases, with 12 bases sitting between them. CDR1 KGHDR and CDR2 SFDVKD come from the germline V gene. This CDR3 region has 13 residues. The CDR3 region is CATEGSGTDTQYF. The DNA of the CDR3 is TGTGCCACCGAGGGAAGTGGTACAGATACGCAGTATTTT.

This clonotype was observed many times. The chain combines TRBV6-6 with TRBJ1-2; D not resolved. V was shortened by 0 bases and J by 7 bases, with 9 bases between the two germline ends. Germline assignment: CDR1 MNHNY and CDR2 SVGAGI (reference sequence). The CDR3 totals 13 residues. In nucleotides, the CDR3 is TGTGCCAGCAGTTACTCGAAACTGGGTGGCTACACCTTC. It yields the protein CASSYSKLGGYTF.

The V gene is TRBV12-3 or TRBV12-4, the J gene TRBJ1-5; the D gene is possibly TRBD1 (5 bases). This CDR3 spans 13 amino acids. The V and J ends lost 8 bases and 4 bases respectively, with 12 bases between them. As DNA, the CDR3 is TGTGCCAGCCTCTGGGGGAAGAATCAGCCCCAGCATTTT. Translated, it gives CASLWGKNQPQHF.

This chain links TRBV12-3 or TRBV12-4 with TRBJ2-5; D might be TRBD2 (5 bases). The CDR3 has 14 amino acids. V shed 4 bases and J shed 2 bases, with 11 bases lying between them. The CDR3 DNA is TGTGCCAGCAGTTCAAGCCGGGGTCAAGAGACCCAGTACTTC. Protein sequence: CASSSSRGQETQYF.

This clonotype was seen a handful of times. V gene TRBV12-3 or TRBV12-4 combines with J gene TRBJ2-7; 13 bases are a match to TRBD2. J was trimmed by 3 bases and V by 6 bases; bases with no gene match: 5. CDR3 length equals 15 residues. CDR3 sequence reads: CASRGGTSGVYEQYF. The CDR3 DNA sequence: TGTGCCAGCAGAGGTGGGACTAGCGGGGTCTACGAGCAGTACTTC.

A single count supports this clonotype. The gene calls are TRBV4-2 and TRBJ2-3; 10 bases align to TRBD2. Germline assignment: CDR1 LGHNA and CDR2 YNFKEQ. V shed 1 base and J 8 bases; nucleotides not matched to a gene: 9. This CDR3 has 16 amino acids. The CDR3 bases are TGTGCCAGCAGCCAAGTGGCCAGCGGGAGGGCAGTTACGCAGTATTTT. Translating it yields CASSQVASGRAVTQYF.

The chain recombines TRBV7-2 with TRBJ1-1; D unresolved. The CDR3 is 15 amino acids. Germline V gives CDR1 SGHTA, CDR2 FQGNSA. V lost 0 bases and J lost 1, with 9 bases in between. CDR3 nucleotides: TGTGCCAGCAGCTTAGCACCGACGGCGAACACTGAAGCTTTCTTT. Translating it yields CASSLAPTANTEAFF.

This chain joins TRBV7-2 and TRBJ2-2; D might be TRBD2 (6 bases). The germline gives CDR1 SGHTA, CDR2 FQGNSA. Trimming took 5 bases from V and 2 from J, leaving 12 bases between them. This CDR3 region has 15 residues. The CDR3 spells CASSPTRTNTGELFF. The DNA of the CDR3 is TGTGCCAGCAGCCCGACTAGGACAAACACCGGGGAGCTGTTTTTT. Drawing the rest from reference TRBV7-2 and TRBJ2-2, the complete variable domain is GAGVSQSPSNKVTEKGKDVELRCDPISGHTALYWYRQSLGQGLEFLIYFQGNSAPDKSGLPSDRFSAERTGGSVSTLTIQRTQQEDSAVYLCASSPTRTNTGELFFGEGSRLTVL.

This rearrangement joins TRBV5-1 to TRBJ2-1, with no clear D. Germline CDR1 reads SGHRS; CDR2 reads YFSETQ. The CDR3 runs to 14 residues. Trimming pared 0 bases from V and 6 bases from J, leaving 10 bases between. The CDR3 nucleotides read TGCGCCAGCAGCTTGGAACCCAGCGTCAATGAGCAGTTCTTC. Translating it yields CASSLEPSVNEQFF.

This clonotype was recorded at least ten times. The chain couples TRBV27 to TRBJ2-3; TRBD2 aligns across 9 bases. The germline CDR1 and CDR2 sequences are MNHEY and SMNVEV (reference sequence). The V segment lost 6 bases and the J segment 6 bases; nucleotides outside the gene matches: 13. The CDR3 sequence is 16 residues long. This chain's CDR3 is CASSAQEAGGSDTQYF. CDR3 DNA sequence: TGTGCCAGCAGCGCCCAGGAGGCGGGAGGGTCCGATACGCAGTATTTT.

This clonotype was recorded many times. The V gene is TRBV7-3, the J gene TRBJ2-7, with 9 positions matching TRBD1. The V gene end was trimmed by 6 bases and the J gene end by 6 bases; junction bases not matched to a gene: 9. CDR1 SGHTA and CDR2 FQGTGA come from the germline V gene. This CDR3 has 14 residues. This CDR3 reads CASSPDGTGFEQYF. The CDR3 region has the DNA TGTGCCAGCAGTCCTGACGGGACAGGGTTCGAGCAGTACTTC.

This clonotype was counted at least ten times. The CDR3 spells CASSKFTSGAEQYF. The CDR3 DNA is TGTGCCAGCAGCAAATTTACTAGCGGGGCCGAGCAGTACTTC. This chain connects TRBV21-1 to TRBJ2-7; the table assigns TRBD2, which was not confirmed against the DNA. TRBV21-1 has pseudogene status. The CDR3 is 14 amino acids.

The chain carries TRBV7-2 and TRBJ1-4; D perhaps matches TRBD1 (6 bases). The CDR3 length is 13 residues. The germline CDR1 and CDR2 sequences are SGHTA and FQGNSA. Between the trimmed V and J ends, which lost 3 bases and 8 bases, there was a span of 10 bases. CDR3 region: CASSFGTFEKLFF. In DNA form, the CDR3 reads TGTGCCAGCAGCTTCGGGACATTCGAAAAACTGTTTTTT.